The 8 T cell receptor beta chains below come from one sample, sequenced in a study of identical twins listed by TCRdb under 2016. Library preparation employed 5' RACE. For sequencing, an Illumina HiSeq 2000 was employed. TCRdb's own reprocessing of the public reads used fastp at Q25 and MiXCR and kept productive beta chains. Records with the same CDR3 protein are collapsed into one entry carrying the most frequent genes and DNA. The table for this sample lists 200,000 to 300,000 distinct CDR3 sequences; roughly 10% of them were counted only once. Roughly 10% of the sample lies in the top ten. The sample was memory T cells sorted from blood. Read against the paper, the sample's cell subset or site label means: CD45RO+ enriched T cells. Receptors originate from a man in his forties or fifties in good health.

For this clonotype: A read error may be the cause here, since a much bigger clone is one base away. The chain carries TRBV3-1 and TRBJ1-5; 7 bases line up with TRBD1. CDR1 and CDR2 (germline): LGHDT, YNNKEL (reference sequence). The CDR3 runs 14 residues. This chain's CDR3 is CASGQRQGGQPQHF. In DNA, the CDR3 is TGTGCCAGCGGCCAGAGACAGGGCGGTCAGCCCCAGCATTTT.

The V and J genes are TRBV29-1 and TRBJ2-7; 10 bases align to TRBD2. The CDR3 sequence is 16 residues long. The germline CDR1 and CDR2 sequences are SQVTM and ANQGSEA. The J segment lost 7 bases and the V segment lost 3 bases, leaving 15 bases of the junction unmatched. The DNA of the CDR3 is TGCAGCGTTGAGTTGGCTAGCGGGAGCCTATTGGGAGAGCAGTACTTC. It yields the protein CSVELASGSLLGEQYF.

In this sample, this clonotype turned up many times. The chain carries TRBV4-2 and TRBJ2-1; 7 nucleotides line up with TRBD1. Looked up from germline, CDR1 is LGHNA and CDR2 is YNFKEQ. The CDR3 runs to 15 residues. The V segment lost 2 bases and the J segment 2 bases; nucleotides outside the gene matches: 3. CDR3 coding DNA: TGTGCCAGCAGCCAAAACAGGGGCACCTACAATGAGCAGTTCTTC. This gives the protein CASSQNRGTYNEQFF.

This clonotype was seen at least ten times. The gene calls are TRBV7-9 and TRBJ2-6; 7 nucleotides match TRBD2. Germline loops: CDR1 SEHNR, CDR2 FQNEAQ (reference sequence). The CDR3 runs to 19 residues. Losses at the gene ends were 5 bases for V and 2 bases for J; bases not matched to a gene: 15. The CDR3 reads CASSRTPGLLFTGANVLTF. In nucleotides, the CDR3 is TGTGCCAGCAGCCGAACCCCGGGACTACTCTTTACTGGGGCCAACGTCCTGACTTTC.

This clonotype showed up many times. This chain links TRBV5-6 with TRBJ1-4, with a tentative D call TRBD1 (5 bases). CDR3 length: 14 residues. Germline V CDR1 and CDR2: SGHDT, YYEEEE. Trimming left V 0 bases short and J 16 bases short, with 19 bases between. CDR3 bases: TGTGCCAGCAGCTTGGCCCTCACAGGCCGGAAATCGTTTTTT. Encoded protein: CASSLALTGRKSFF. The full variable domain, completed using reference TRBV5-6 and TRBJ1-4, is DAGVTQSPTHLIKTRGQQVTLRCSPKSGHDTVSWYQQALGQGPQFIFQYYEEEERQRGNFPDRFSGHQFPNYSSELNVNALLLGDSALYLCASSLALTGRKSFFGSGTQLSVL.

This chain links TRBV28 with TRBJ2-2; 7 nucleotides align to TRBD2. Germline values: CDR1 MDHEN, CDR2 SYDVKM. The CDR3 loop spans 18 amino acids. With 1 base clipped from V and 0 bases from J, the junction kept 8 bases outside the gene matches. The CDR3 DNA reads TGTGCCAGCAGTTTATCGGCGGGGGTTATACCGAACACCGGGGAGCTGTTTTTT. It translates to CASSLSAGVIPNTGELFF.

This clonotype was detected many times. The chain has TRBV6-5 and TRBJ2-3; D call uncertain. The germline V gene has CDR1 MNHEY and CDR2 SVGAGI. CDR3 length: 13 residues. Trimming cost V 2 bases and J 3 bases, with 6 bases left between them. CDR3: CASSYAGTDTQYF. The CDR3 DNA sequence: TGTGCCAGCAGTTACGCAGGAACAGATACGCAGTATTTT.

This rearrangement joins TRBV25-1 to TRBJ1-6; the match to TRBD1 covers 7 bases. J was trimmed by 5 bases and V by 2 bases; bases with no gene match: 3. The CDR3 is 15 residues long. Germline values: CDR1 MGHDK, CDR2 SYGVNS. The DNA of the CDR3 is TGTGCCAGCAGTGAAGGGACAGTCGATAATTCACCCCTCCACTTT. Protein product: CASSEGTVDNSPLHF.